This T cell receptor beta chain is drawn from a study of blood T cells in healthy people across ages. Germline lookup yields CDR1 MNHNS and CDR2 SASEGT. A total of 14 residues make up the CDR3, ends included. Per-sample yields of isolated PBMCs were at least 6 million. This clonotype was seen a few times. No DNA is shown, since the ends of the CDR3 on it are uncertain; the CDR3 is the one TCRdb lists. Through a sample-barcoded 5' primer and a J-beta primer mix, a second PCR was run for 7 to 11 cycles. One entry per CDR3 protein results from TCRdb running MiXCR on the 5' RACE reads. The table records 1.5 million to 2 million distinct CDR3 sequences, just under 50% of them present only once.

This sequence joins TRBV6-1 and TRBJ2-7; the table names TRBD1, a call not compared with the DNA. Sequences were obtained from blood. The origin of this receptor is a woman between 40 and 55 years old in good health. The CDR3 region is CASILDRNLYEQYF.